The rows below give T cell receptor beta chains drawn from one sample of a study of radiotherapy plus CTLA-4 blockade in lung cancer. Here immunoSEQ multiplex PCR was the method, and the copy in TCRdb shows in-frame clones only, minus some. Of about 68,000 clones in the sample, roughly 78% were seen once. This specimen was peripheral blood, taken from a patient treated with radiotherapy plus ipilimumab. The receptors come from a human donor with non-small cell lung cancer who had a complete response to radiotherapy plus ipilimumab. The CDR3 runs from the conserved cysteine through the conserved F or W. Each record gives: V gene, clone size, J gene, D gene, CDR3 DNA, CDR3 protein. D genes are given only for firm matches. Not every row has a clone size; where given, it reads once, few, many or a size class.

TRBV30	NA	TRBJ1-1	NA	TGTGCCTGGAGTGCCCTGGGGGGTTACGGAAACCCTGAAGCTTTCTTT	CAWSALGGYGNPEAFF
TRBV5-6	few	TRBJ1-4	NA	TGTGCCAGCAGCTTATACCAGATGGGGGAAAAACTGTTTTTT	CASSLYQMGEKLFF
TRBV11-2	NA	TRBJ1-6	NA	TGTGCCAGCAGCTTCGGTCTGGAGAGGGAATCACCCCTCCACTTT	CASSFGLERESPLHF
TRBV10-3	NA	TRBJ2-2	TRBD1	TGTGCCATCACCCCCGGGACAGGGCGAAACACCGGGGAGCTGTTTTTT	CAITPGTGRNTGELFF
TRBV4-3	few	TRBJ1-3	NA	TGCGCCAGCAGCCAAGGAAAGAGCTCTGGAAACACCATATATTTT	CASSQGKSSGNTIYF
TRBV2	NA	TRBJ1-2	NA	TGTGCCAGCAGTGAAACGCGGGAGGAGGGCTACACCTTC	CASSETREEGYTF
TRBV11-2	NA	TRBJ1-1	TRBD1	TGTGCCAGCAGCACAATAAGACAGGGGGAAGCTTTCTTT	CASSTIRQGEAFF
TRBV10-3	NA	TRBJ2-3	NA	TGTGCCATCAGTGAACCTGGACGGGAGTCCCCAGATACGCAGTATTTT	CAISEPGRESPDTQYF
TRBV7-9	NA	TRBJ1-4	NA	TGTGCCAGCAGCTTGGGGCGTACAACTAATGAAAAACTGTTTTTT	CASSLGRTTNEKLFF
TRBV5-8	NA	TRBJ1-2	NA	TGTGCCAGCAGCTCCCCGGGGGGCAACTATGGCTACACCTTC	CASSSPGGNYGYTF
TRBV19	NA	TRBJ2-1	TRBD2	TGTGCCACCTCTAGCGGGGGGGAACGGGAGCAGTTCTTC	CATSSGGEREQFF
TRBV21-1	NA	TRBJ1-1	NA	TGTGCCAGCAGAGCGAAGATAGCTACACCAATTCGCACTGAAGCTTTCTTT	CASRAKIATPIRTEAFF
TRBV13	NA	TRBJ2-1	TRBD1	TGTGCCAGCAGCCTTGGACAGGGTCAGGGACGGGAGCAGTTCTTC	CASSLGQGQGREQFF
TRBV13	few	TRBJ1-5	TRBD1	TGTGCCAGCAGCTCCCGGGGACAGCGCAATCAGCCCCAGCATTTT	CASSSRGQRNQPQHF
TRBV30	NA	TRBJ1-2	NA	TGTGCCTGGAGTACACAGGGACCTAACTATGGCTACACCTTC	CAWSTQGPNYGYTF
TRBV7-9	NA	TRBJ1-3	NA	TGTGCCAGCAGCTTAGCGGGTAGTGTTGACACCATATATTTT	CASSLAGSVDTIYF
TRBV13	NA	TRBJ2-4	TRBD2	TGTGCCAGCAGCTTAATTACTAGCGGGGGCCTAGCCAAAAACATTCAGTACTTC	CASSLITSGGLAKNIQYF
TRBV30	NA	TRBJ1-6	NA	TGTGCCGGATTTAGGGGAGGAAACTATAATTCACCCCTCCACTTT	CAGFRGGNYNSPLHF
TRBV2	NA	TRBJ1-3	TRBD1	TGTGCCAGCAGCGCGGACAGGGGATCCGGAAACACCATATATTTT	CASSADRGSGNTIYF
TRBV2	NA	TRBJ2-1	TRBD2	TGTGCCAGCAGCAGCGGGGATGAGCAGTTCTTC	CASSSGDEQFF
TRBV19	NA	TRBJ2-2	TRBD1	TGTGCCAGTAGTCCGGGACAGGGGGCGAACACCGGGGAGCTGTTTTTT	CASSPGQGANTGELFF
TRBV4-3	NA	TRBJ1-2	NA	TGCGCCAGCAGCCAAGGAGGGTACTATGGCTACACCTTC	CASSQGGYYGYTF
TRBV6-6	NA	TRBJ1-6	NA	TGTGCCAGCAGTTATTCTGCGGACAGAAATTCACCCCTCCACTTT	CASSYSADRNSPLHF
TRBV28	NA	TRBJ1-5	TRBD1	TGTGCCAGCATGCCGGGACAGGGGGCGAGAAAGGGTCAGCCCCAGCATTTT	CASMPGQGARKGQPQHF
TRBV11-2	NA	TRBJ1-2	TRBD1	TGTGCCAGCAGCCGGGACAGGGCCTATGGCTACACCTTC	CASSRDRAYGYTF
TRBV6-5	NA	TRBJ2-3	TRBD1	TGTGCCAGCAGTCAGGGGGCTGAATTTACGCAGTATTTT	CASSQGAEFTQYF
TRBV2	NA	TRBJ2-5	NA	TGTGCCAGCAGTGAACTTCTAGAGACCCAGTACTTC	CASSELLETQYF
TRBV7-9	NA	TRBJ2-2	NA	TGTGCCAGCAGCTTAACGGGAGTGGGGACCGGGGAGCTGTTTTTT	CASSLTGVGTGELFF
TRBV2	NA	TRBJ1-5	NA	TGTGCCAGCAGTTCAACAGGGAACCAGCCCCAGCATTTT	CASSSTGNQPQHF
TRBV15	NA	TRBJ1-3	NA	TGTGCCACCAGCAGAGGGAACACCCGCTCTGGAAACACCATATATTTT	CATSRGNTRSGNTIYF
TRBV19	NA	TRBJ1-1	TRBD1	TGTGCCAGTAGTATCTTAGGGGGCCCAGATAAGAACACTGAAGCTTTCTTT	CASSILGGPDKNTEAFF
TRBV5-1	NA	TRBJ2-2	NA	TGCGCCAGCAGCCGGGGGCCGGGTACCGGGGAGCTGTTTTTT	CASSRGPGTGELFF
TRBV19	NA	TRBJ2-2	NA	TGTGCCAGTAGTGATGGGGGGCCCGGGGAGCTGTTTTTT	CASSDGGPGELFF